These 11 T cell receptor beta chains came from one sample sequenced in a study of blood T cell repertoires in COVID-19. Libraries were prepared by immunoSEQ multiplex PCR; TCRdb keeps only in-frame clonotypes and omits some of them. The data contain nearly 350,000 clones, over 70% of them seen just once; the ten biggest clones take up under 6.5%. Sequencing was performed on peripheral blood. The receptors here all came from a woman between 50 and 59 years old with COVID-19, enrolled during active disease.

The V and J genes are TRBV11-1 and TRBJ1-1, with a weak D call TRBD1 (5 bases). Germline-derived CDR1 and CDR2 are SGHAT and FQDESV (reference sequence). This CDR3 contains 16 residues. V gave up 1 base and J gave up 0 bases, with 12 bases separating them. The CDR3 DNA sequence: TGTGCCAGCAGCTTAGGGAGGGGAAAGATGAACACTGAAGCTTTCTTT. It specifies CASSLGRGKMNTEAFF.

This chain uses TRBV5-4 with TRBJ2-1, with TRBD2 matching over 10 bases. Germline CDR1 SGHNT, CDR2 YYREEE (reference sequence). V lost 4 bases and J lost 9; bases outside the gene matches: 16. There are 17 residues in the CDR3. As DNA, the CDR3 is TGTGCCAGCAGCCCATTCCTGAGCGGGAGGGCCAGTGGTGAGCAGTTCTTC. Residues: CASSPFLSGRASGEQFF.

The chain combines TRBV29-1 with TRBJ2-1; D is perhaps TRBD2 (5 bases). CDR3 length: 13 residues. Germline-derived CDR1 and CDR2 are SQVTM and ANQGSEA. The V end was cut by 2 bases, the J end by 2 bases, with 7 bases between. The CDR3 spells CSVELRAYNEQFF. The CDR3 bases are TGCAGCGTTGAACTGAGGGCCTACAATGAGCAGTTCTTC.

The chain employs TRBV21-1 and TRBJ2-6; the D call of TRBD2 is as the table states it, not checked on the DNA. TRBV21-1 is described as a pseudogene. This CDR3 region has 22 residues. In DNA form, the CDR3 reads TGTGCCAGCAGCAAAGAGCGACTAGCGGGAAACGGGGTAACCTCTGGGGCCAACGTCCTGACTTTC. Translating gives CASSKERLAGNGVTSGANVLTF.

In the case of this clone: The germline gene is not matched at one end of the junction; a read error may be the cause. The CDR3 sequence: CASSLGTGGRETQYF. The CDR3 DNA reads TGTGCTAGCAGCTTAGGAACAGGGGGTCGGGAGACCCAGTACTTC. This chain joins TRBV7-7 and TRBJ2-5; 8 bases fit TRBD1. This CDR3 spans 15 amino acids. Germline V gives CDR1 SSHAT, CDR2 FNYEAQ (reference sequence).

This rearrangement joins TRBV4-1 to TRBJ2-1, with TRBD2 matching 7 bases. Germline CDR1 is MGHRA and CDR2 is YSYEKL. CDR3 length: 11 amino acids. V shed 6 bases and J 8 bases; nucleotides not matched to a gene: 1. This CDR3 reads CASSGRDEQFF. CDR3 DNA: TGCGCCAGCAGTGGGAGGGATGAGCAGTTCTTC.

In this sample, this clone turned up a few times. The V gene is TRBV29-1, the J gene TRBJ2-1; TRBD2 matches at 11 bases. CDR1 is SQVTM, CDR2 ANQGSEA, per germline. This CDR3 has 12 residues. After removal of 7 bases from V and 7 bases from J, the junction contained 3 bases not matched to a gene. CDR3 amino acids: CSARTSGNEQFF. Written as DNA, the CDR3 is TGCAGCGCCAGGACTAGCGGGAATGAGCAGTTCTTC.

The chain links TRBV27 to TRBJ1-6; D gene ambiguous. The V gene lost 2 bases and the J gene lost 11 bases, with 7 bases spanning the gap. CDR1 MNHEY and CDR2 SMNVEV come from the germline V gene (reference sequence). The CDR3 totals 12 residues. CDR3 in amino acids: CASSLRGTPLHF. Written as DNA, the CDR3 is TGTGCCAGCAGTTTAAGAGGGACACCCCTCCACTTT.

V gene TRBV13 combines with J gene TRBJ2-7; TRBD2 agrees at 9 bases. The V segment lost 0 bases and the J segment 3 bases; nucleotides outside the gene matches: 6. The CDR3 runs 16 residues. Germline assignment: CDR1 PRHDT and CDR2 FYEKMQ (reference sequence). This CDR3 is CASSLGVLAGHYEQYF. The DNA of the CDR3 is TGTGCCAGCAGCTTAGGCGTACTAGCGGGCCACTACGAGCAGTACTTC. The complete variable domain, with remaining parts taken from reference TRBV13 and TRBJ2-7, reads AAGVIQSPRHLIKEKRETATLKCYPIPRHDTVYWYQQGPGQDPQFLISFYEKMQSDKGSIPDRFSAQQFSDYHSELNMSSLELGDSALYFCASSLGVLAGHYEQYFGPGTRLTVT.

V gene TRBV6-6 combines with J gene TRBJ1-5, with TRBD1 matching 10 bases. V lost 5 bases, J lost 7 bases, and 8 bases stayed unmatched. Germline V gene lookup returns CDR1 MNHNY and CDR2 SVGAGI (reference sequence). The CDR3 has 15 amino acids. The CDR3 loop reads CASSAPGTGVQPQHF. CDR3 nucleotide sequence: TGTGCCAGCAGTGCACCCGGGACAGGGGTACAGCCCCAGCATTTT.

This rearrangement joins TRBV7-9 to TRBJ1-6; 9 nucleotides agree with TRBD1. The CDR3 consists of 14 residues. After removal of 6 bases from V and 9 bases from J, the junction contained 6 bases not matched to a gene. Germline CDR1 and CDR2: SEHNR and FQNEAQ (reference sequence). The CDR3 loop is CASSIQTGGSPLHF. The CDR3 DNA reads TGTGCCAGCAGTATCCAGACAGGGGGTTCACCCCTCCACTTT.